Sequencing of this TCR beta chain was carried out in a study of early T cells in non-severe SARS-CoV-2 infection. Across the study: With bulk RNA from unsorted whole blood as input, sequencing yielded unpaired chains. Study-wide points: Using VDJdb, the matching emphasized anti-spike CD8 responses while missing private and CD4 specificities.

For this clonotype: Its antigen is currently unknown.

Germline V lookup: CDR1 SQVTM, CDR2 ANQGSEA. The CDR3 loop spans 12 amino acids. After removal of 7 bases from V and 3 bases from J, the junction contained 3 bases not matched to a gene. Each single cDNA molecule received a unique molecular identifier. Using its own MiXCR run on the 5' RACE reads, TCRdb lists one record per CDR3 protein. This sample has over 50,000 distinct CDR3 sequences, with around 8% found just once. The chain joins TRBV29-1 to TRBJ2-7; 10 positions agree with TRBD1. The receptor was isolated from an adult who was a healthcare worker with PCR-confirmed SARS-CoV-2 infection or an uninfected control (not recorded which). This material consisted of whole blood, taken at baseline. The CDR3 protein is CSAGTGVYEQYF. In DNA form, the CDR3 reads TGCAGCGCCGGGACAGGGGTCTACGAGCAGTACTTC.